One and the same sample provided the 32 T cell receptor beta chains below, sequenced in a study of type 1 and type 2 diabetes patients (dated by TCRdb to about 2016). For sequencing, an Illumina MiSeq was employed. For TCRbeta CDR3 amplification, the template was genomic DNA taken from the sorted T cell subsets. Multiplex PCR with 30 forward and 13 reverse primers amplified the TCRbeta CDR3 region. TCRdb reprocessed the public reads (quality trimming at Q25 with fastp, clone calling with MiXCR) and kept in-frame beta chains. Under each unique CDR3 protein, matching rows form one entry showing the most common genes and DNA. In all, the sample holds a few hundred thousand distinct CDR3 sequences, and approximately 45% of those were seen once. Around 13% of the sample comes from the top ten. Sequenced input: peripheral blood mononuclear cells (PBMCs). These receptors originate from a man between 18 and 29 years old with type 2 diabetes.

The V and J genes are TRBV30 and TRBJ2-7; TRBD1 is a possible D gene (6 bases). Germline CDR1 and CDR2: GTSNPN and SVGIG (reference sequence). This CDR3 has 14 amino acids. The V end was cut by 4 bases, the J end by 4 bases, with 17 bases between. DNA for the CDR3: TGTGCCTGGACCGGACAGCCCAAGGGTTACGAGCAGTACTTC. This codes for CAWTGQPKGYEQYF.

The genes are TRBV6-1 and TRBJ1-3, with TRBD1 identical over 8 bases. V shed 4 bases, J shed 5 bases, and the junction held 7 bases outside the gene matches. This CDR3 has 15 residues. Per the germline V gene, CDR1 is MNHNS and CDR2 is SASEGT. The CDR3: CASSAGTGRRNTIYF. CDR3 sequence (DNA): TGTGCCAGCAGTGCCGGGACAGGTCGACGAAACACCATATATTTT.

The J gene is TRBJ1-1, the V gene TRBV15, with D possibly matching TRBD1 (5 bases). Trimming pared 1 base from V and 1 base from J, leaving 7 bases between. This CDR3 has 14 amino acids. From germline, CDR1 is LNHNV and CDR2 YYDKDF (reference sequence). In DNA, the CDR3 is TGTGCCACCAGCAGAGGGGGGGAGAACACTGAAGCTTTCTTT. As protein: CATSRGGENTEAFF.

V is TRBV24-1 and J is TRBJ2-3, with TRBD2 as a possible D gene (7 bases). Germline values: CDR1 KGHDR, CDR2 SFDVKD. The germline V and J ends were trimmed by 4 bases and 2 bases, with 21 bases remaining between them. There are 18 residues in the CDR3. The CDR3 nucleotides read TGTGCCACCAGTGACCCAAGGCGGGGGCAGAGAGACACAGATACGCAGTATTTT. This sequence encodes CATSDPRRGQRDTDTQYF.

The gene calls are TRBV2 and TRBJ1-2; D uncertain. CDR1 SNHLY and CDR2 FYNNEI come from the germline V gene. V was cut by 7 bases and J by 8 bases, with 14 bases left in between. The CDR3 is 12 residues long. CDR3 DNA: TGTGCCAGCATGGAGAACGAACGGGGCTACACCTTC. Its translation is CASMENERGYTF.

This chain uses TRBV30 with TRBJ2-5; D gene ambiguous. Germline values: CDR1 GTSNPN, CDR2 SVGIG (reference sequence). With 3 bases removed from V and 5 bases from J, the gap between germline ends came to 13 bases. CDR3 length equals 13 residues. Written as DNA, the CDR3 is TGTGCCTGGAGAAGTGGCGTACCGGAGACCCAGTACTTC. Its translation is CAWRSGVPETQYF.

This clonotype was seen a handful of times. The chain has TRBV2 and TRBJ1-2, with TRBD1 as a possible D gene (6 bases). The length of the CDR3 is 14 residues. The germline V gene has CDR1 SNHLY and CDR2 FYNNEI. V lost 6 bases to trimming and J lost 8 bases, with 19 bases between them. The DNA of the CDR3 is TGTGCCAGCAGCCCGCTTGGGGGGCCGGGGGGCTACACCTTC. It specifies CASSPLGGPGGYTF.

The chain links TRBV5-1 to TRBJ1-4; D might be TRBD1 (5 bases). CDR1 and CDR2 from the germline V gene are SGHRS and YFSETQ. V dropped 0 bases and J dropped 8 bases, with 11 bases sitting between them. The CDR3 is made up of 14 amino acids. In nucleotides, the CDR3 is TGCGCCAGCAGCTTGGGAGGGGTAAACGAAAAACTGTTTTTT. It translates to CASSLGGVNEKLFF.

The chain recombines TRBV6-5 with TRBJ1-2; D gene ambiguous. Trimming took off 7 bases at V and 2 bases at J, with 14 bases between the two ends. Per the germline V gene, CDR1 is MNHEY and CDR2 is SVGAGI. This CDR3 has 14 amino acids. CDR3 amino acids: CASTKGGLNYGYTF. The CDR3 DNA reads TGTGCCAGCACCAAGGGAGGGCTAAACTATGGCTACACCTTC.

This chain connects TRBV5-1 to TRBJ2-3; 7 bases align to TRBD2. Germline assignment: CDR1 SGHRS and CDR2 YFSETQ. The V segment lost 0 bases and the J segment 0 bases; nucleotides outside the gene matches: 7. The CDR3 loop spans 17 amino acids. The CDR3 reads CASSLVVGGPSTDTQYF. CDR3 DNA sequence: TGCGCCAGCAGCTTGGTTGTGGGAGGGCCAAGCACAGATACGCAGTATTTT.

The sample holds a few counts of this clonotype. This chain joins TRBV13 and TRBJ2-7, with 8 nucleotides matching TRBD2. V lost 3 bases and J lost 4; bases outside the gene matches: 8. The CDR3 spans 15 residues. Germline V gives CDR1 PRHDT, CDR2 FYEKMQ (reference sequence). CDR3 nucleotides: TGTGCCAGCAGCTTGTTGGGACTAGGAAATTACGAGCAGTACTTC. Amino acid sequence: CASSLLGLGNYEQYF.

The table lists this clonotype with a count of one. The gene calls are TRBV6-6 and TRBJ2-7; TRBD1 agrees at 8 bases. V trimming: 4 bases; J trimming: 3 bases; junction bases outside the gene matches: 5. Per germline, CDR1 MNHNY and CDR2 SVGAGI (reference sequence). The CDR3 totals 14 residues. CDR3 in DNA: TGTGCCAGCAGTTTGAGGACAGGGTTCTACGAGCAGTACTTC. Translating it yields CASSLRTGFYEQYF.

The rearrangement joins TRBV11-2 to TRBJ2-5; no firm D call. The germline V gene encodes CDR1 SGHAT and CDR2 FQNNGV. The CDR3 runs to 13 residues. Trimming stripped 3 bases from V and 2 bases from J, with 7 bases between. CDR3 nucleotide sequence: TGTGCCAGCAGCTTTTTTGGACAAGAGACCCAGTACTTC. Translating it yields CASSFFGQETQYF.

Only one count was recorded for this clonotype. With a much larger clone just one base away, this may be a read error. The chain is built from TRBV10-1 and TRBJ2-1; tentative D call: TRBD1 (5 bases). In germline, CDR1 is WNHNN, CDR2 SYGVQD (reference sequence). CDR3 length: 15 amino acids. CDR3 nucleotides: TGCGCCAGCAGTGAGTCTAGACAGTACTACAATGAGCGGTTCTTC. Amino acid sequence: CASSESRQYYNERFF.

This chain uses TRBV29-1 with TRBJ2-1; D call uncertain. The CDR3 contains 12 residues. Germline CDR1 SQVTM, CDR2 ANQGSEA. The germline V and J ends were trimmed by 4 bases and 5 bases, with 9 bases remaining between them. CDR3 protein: CSVAQANNEQFF. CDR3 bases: TGCAGCGTTGCCCAGGCCAACAATGAGCAGTTCTTC.

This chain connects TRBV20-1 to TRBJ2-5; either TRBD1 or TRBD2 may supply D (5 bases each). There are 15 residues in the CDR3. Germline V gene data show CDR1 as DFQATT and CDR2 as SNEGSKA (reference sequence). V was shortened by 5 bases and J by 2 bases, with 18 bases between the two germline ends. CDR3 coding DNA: TGCAGTGCTGGGGTGGGGGAACTCCAACAAGAGACCCAGTACTTC. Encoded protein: CSAGVGELQQETQYF.

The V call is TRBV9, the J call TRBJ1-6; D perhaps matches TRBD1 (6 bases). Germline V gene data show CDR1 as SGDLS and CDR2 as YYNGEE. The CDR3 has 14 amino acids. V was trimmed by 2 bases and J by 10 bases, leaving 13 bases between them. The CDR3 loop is CASSVRGDGSPLHF. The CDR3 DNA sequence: TGTGCCAGCAGCGTCAGGGGTGATGGGTCACCCCTCCACTTT. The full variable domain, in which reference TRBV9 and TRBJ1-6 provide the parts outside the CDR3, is DSGVTQTPKHLITATGQRVTLRCSPRSGDLSVYWYQQSLDQGLQFLIQYYNGEERAKGNILERFSAQQFPDLHSELNLSSLELGDSALYFCASSVRGDGSPLHFGNGTRLTVT.

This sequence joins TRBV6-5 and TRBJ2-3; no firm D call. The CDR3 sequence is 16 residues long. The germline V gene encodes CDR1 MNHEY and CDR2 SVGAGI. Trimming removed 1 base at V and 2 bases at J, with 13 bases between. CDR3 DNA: TGTGCCAGCAGTTACTTCACCCCCGAAAACACAGATACGCAGTATTTT. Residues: CASSYFTPENTDTQYF.

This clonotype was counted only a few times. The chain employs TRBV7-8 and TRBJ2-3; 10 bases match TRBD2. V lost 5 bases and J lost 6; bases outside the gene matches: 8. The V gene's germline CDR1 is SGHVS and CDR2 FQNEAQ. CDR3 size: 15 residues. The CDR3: CASSKLAGSGDTQYF. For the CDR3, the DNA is TGTGCCAGCAGCAAACTAGCGGGGTCTGGGGATACGCAGTATTTT.

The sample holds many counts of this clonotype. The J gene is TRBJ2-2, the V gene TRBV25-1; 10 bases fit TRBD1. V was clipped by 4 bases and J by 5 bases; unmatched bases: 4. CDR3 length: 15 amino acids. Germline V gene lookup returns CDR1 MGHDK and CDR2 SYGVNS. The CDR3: CASSGRTGGTGELFF. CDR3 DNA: TGTGCCAGCAGTGGTCGGACAGGGGGTACCGGGGAGCTGTTTTTT.

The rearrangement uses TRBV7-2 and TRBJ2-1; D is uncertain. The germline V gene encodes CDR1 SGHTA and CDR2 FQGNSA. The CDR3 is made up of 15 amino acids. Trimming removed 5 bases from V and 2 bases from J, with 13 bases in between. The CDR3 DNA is TGTGCCAGCAGCATAGGGCTAGGTCCCTACAATGAGCAGTTCTTC. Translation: CASSIGLGPYNEQFF.

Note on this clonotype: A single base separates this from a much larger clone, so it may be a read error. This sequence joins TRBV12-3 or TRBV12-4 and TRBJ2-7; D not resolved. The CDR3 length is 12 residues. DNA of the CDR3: TGTGCCGGCAGTGACTCCAGCCTCTATCAGTACTTC. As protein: CAGSDSSLYQYF.

The CDR3 here is CASSQREGLLVEQYF. The CDR3, as DNA: TGTGCCAGCAGCCAGAGGGAGGGCCTTCTAGTGGAGCAGTACTTC. The V call is TRBV25-1, the J call TRBJ2-7; 7 positions agree with TRBD2. Germline CDR1 reads MGHDK; CDR2 reads SYGVNS. The CDR3 sequence is 15 residues long. V lost 6 bases, J lost 7 bases, and 15 bases stayed unmatched.

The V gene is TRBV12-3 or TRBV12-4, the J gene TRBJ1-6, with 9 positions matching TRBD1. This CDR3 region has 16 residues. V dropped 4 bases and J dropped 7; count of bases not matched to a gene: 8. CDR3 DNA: TGTGCCAGCAGTTCCCGAACAGGGGGCGTAAATTCACCCCTCCACTTT. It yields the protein CASSSRTGGVNSPLHF.

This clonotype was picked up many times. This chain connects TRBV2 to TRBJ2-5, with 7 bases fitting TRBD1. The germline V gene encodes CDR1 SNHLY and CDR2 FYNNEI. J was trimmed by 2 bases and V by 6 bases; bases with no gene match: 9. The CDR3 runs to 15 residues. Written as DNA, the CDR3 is TGTGCCAGCAGCACTGGGACAGCGAAACAAGAGACCCAGTACTTC. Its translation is CASSTGTAKQETQYF.

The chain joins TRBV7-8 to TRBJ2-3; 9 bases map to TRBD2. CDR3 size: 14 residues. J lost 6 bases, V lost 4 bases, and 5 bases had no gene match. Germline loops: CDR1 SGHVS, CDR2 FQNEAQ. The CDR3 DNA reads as TGTGCCAGCAGCTCTAGCGGGATGTCCGATACGCAGTATTTT. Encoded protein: CASSSSGMSDTQYF.

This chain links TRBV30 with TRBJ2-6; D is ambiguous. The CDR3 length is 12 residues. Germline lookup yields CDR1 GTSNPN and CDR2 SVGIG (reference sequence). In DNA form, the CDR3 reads TGTGCTGGTCACTCTGGGGCCAACGTCCTGACTTTC. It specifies CAGHSGANVLTF.

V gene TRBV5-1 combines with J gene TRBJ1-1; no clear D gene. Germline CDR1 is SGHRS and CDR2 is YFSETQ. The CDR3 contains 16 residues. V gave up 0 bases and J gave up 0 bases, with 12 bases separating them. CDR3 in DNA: TGCGCCAGCAGCTTGGCGTTGCGGTCCATGAACACTGAAGCTTTCTTT. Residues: CASSLALRSMNTEAFF.

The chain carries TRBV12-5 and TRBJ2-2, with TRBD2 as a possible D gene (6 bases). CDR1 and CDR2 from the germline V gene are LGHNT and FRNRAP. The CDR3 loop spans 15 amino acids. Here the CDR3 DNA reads TGTGCCAGCAGGTCCGGGACTTCATACACCGGGGAGCTGTTTTTT. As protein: CASRSGTSYTGELFF.

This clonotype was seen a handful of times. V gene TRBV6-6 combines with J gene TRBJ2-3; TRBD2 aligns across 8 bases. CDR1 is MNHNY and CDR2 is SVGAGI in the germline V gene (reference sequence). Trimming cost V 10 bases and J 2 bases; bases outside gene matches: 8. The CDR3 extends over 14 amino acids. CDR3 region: CATRGGYATDTQYF. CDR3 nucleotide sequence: TGTGCCACCCGGGGGGGATACGCCACAGATACGCAGTATTTT.

CDR3 residues: CASSATDRGSSYEQYF. Written as DNA, the CDR3 is TGTGCCAGCAGTGCCACGGACAGGGGGAGCTCCTACGAGCAGTACTTC. The V and J genes are TRBV2 and TRBJ2-7; 10 bases align to TRBD1. The CDR3 totals 16 residues. CDR1 is SNHLY, CDR2 FYNNEI, per germline. V gave up 4 bases and J gave up 0 bases; unmatched junction bases: 6.

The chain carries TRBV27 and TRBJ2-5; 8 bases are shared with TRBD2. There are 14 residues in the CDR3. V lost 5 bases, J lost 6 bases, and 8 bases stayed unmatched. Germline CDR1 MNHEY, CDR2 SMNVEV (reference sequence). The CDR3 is CASSLGGGSKTQYF. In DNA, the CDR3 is TGTGCCAGCAGTCTCGGGGGGGGGAGTAAGACCCAGTACTTC.